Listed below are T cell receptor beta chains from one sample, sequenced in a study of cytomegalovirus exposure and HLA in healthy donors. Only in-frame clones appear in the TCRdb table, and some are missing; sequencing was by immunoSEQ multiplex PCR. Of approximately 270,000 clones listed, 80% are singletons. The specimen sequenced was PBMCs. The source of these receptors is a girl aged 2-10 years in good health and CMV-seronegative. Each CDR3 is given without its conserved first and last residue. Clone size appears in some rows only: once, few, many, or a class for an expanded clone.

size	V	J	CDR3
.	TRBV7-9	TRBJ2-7	ASSFPGRYEQY
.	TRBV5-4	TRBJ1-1	ASSLSRLNTEAF
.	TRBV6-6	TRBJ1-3	ASSYGGQKSNTIY
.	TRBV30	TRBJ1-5	AWEQGFRSNQPQH
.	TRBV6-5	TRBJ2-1	ASSYSTGYYNEQF
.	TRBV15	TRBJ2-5	ATSRGQGWETQY
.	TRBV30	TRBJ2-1	AWSGAFDGNEQF
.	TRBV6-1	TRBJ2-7	ASRTGGVEQY
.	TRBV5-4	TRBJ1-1	ASSLYQQGENTEAF
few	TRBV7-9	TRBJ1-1	ASSAEGTEAF
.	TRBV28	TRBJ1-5	ASSFRRGQAQH
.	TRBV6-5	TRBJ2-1	ASSYQDLGGNEQF
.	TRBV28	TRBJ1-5	ASSFGHYQPQH
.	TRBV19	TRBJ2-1	ATPGLAGSNEQF
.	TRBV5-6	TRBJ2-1	ASSSTAHRGDEQF
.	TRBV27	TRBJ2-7	ASSYGTSGYEQY
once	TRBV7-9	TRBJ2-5	ASSLHSLQETQY
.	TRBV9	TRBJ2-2	ASSVVSLNTGELF
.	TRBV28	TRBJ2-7	ASLPPDRSYEQY
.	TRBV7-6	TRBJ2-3	ASSLGWDYTVSDTQY
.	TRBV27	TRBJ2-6	ASSSKGLALGANVLT
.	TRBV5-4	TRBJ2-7	ASSFWYRQGHGPYEQY